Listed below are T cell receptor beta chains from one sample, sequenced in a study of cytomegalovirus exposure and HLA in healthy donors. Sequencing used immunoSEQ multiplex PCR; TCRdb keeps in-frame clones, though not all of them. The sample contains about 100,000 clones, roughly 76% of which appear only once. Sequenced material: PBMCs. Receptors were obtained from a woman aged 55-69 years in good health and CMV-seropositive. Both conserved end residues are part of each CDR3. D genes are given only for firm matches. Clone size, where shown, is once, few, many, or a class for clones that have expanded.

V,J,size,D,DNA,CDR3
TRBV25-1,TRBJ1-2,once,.,TGTGCCAGCAGTACATCAGGGGCTGAGAACTATGGCTACACCTTC,CASSTSGAENYGYTF
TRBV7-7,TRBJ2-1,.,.,TGTGCTAGCAGCTTAAATTGGCTAGCGGAGCAGTTCTTC,CASSLNWLAEQFF
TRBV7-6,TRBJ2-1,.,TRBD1,TGTGCCAGCAGCTTAGTTTATTCGGGACAGGAACTCAGTAGGCCCTACAATGAGCAGTTCTTC,CASSLVYSGQELSRPYNEQFF
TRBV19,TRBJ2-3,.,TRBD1,TGTGCCAGTAGCCGCGGGACAGGGGCTATGGGAGATACGCAGTATTTT,CASSRGTGAMGDTQYF
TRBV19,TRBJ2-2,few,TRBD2,TGTGCCAGTAGGACTAGCGGGAACACCGGGGAGCTGTTTTTT,CASRTSGNTGELFF
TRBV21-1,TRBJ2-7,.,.,TGTGCCAGCCCCAACAAAGGGCTAGCGGGGGAATACGAGCAGTACTTC,CASPNKGLAGEYEQYF
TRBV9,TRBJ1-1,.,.,TGTGCCAGCAGCGTAGCTGGAGGGCATGAAGCTTTCTTT,CASSVAGGHEAFF
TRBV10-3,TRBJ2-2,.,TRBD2,TGTGCCATCACTGGGACTAGCGGGAGGCAAACCGGGGAGCTGTTTTTT,CAITGTSGRQTGELFF
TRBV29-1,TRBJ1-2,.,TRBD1,TGCAGCGTTGCCCTACAGGGGATAGCTTCTAGCTACACCTTC,CSVALQGIASSYTF
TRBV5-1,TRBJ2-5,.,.,TGCGCCAGCAGCTTGGGGCCAGGGGCTGAGACCCAGTACTTC,CASSLGPGAETQYF
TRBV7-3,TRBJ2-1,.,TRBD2,TGTGCCAGCAGCTTATCTAGTAGCGGGAGAGGTAATTGGAATGAGCAGTTCTTC,CASSLSSSGRGNWNEQFF
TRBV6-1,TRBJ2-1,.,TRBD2,TGTGCCAGCAAACTAGCGGACTCCTACAATGAGCAGTTCTTC,CASKLADSYNEQFF
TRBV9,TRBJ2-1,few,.,TGTGCCAGCAGCGGGGCGAGCTCCTACAATGAGCAGTTCTTC,CASSGASSYNEQFF
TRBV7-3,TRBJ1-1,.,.,TGTGCCAGCAGCTTAACCCTTCGGACAGCGAACACTGAAGCTTTCTTT,CASSLTLRTANTEAFF
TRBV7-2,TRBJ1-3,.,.,TGTGCCAGCAGCGATCAGGGACACTCTGGAAACACCATATATTTT,CASSDQGHSGNTIYF
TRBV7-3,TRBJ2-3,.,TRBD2,TGTGCCAGCAGCTCTGCGGGACTAGTTGGAGATACGCAGTATTTT,CASSSAGLVGDTQYF
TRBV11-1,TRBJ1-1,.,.,TGTGCCAGCAGCTTAGATGGTGGGGCACAAGAAGCTTTCTTT,CASSLDGGAQEAFF
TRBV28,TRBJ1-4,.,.,TGTGCCAGCAGGATGGGAGGAACTAATGAAAAACTGTTTTTT,CASRMGGTNEKLFF
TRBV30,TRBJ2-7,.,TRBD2,TGTGCCTGGATCAAAGCCAGCGGGAGCTACGAGCAGTACTTC,CAWIKASGSYEQYF
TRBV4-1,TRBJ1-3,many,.,TGCGCCAGCAGCCGACCAGCCCGGGGAACCATATATTTT,CASSRPARGTIYF
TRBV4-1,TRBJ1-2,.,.,TGCGCCAGCAGCCAAGTAGGGGGTCAGTCCGCGTATGGCTACACCTTC,CASSQVGGQSAYGYTF
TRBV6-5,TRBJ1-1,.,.,TGTGCCAGCAGTTCCCCCGGCACTGAAGCTTTCTTT,CASSSPGTEAFF
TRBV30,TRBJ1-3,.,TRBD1,TGTGCCTGGAGTGTCGGACAGGGGGTTCGCGGAAACACCATATATTTT,CAWSVGQGVRGNTIYF
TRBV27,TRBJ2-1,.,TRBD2,TGTGCCAGCGCCCCGGGACTAGAGTACAATGAGCAGTTCTTC,CASAPGLEYNEQFF
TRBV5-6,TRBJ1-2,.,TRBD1,TGTGCCAGCAGCTTGGTACAGGGGGTGGGGGGCTACACCTTC,CASSLVQGVGGYTF
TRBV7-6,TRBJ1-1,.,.,TGTGCCAGCAGCTTAGCCCAGGGGTCTTCGGCTTTCTTT,CASSLAQGSSAFF
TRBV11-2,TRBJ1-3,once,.,TGTGCCAGCAGCTCCATCAGGGGTATAGGAAACACCATATATTTT,CASSSIRGIGNTIYF
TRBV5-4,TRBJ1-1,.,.,TGTGCCAGCAGCCCGGATGGCGGTTACAGGGTCTCTGAAGCTTTCTTT,CASSPDGGYRVSEAFF
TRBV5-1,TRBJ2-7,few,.,TGCGCCAGCAGCTTGGTCGGGGGATTCTTGTACGAGCAGTACTTC,CASSLVGGFLYEQYF
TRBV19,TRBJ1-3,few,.,TGTGCCAGTAGTATAACTCTTCCTGGAAACACCATATATTTT,CASSITLPGNTIYF
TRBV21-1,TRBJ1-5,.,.,TGTGCCAGCAGCAGAGGACAGGACTGCAATCAGCCCCAGCATTTT,CASSRGQDCNQPQHF
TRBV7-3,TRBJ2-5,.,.,TGTGCCAGCAGCTTAAGTAGCCGAGAGACCCAGTACTTC,CASSLSSRETQYF
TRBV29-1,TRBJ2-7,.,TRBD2,TGCAGCGTTGAGCCGGGACTAGAAGAAAACGAGCAGTACTTC,CSVEPGLEENEQYF
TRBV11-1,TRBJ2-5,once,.,TGTGCCAGCAGCTTAGCGCCACAGGTTGGGACCCAGTACTTC,CASSLAPQVGTQYF
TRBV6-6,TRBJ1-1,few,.,TGTGCCAGCTACAGGGATACTGAAGCTTTCTTT,CASYRDTEAFF
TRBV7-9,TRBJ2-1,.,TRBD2,TGTGCCGGCAACAATTTAGCGGGAGTAGTCAATGAGCAGTTCTTC,CAGNNLAGVVNEQFF